The entry that follows covers one T cell receptor (beta chain) sequence. At one boundary the junction diverges from the germline segment, which might be a read error. The sample belongs to a study of tumor-infiltrating lymphocytes in primary liver carcinoma. Taking roughly 18-32 mg of unsorted bulk tissue, the authors co-extracted RNA and DNA. Viable tumor cells exceeded 90% in all tumor samples. From germline, CDR1 is SEHNR and CDR2 FQNEAQ (reference sequence). This CDR3 comprises 14 residues. The input was about 490 ng total RNA; TCR beta cDNA was made from it with a constant-region primer. Libraries for TCR beta were built through three nested multiplex PCR rounds, which together made up a slightly modified ARM-PCR procedure. Primers for the first two PCR rounds were TRBV1-TRBV30 forward primers and a C-beta reverse primer (approximately 10 cycles per round). TCRdb independently ran MiXCR on the multiplex PCR reads; one entry per CDR3 protein. The top ten hold 29% of the sample, which has 40,000 to 60,000 distinct CDR3 sequences, approximately 70% seen once.

The chain carries TRBV7-9 and TRBJ1-2; a weak D match, TRBD1 (5 bases). Sequencing was performed on liver tumor tissue from sampling region 5. The sample's subset: tumor region T5, tumor centre. This receptor was taken from a man in his forties or fifties with primary liver carcinoma and hepatitis B virus infection. The CDR3 nucleotides are TGTGACAGCAACCGCGACAAGGGGTTGGTTGGCTACACCTTC. This gives the protein CDSNRDKGLVGYTF. Combining the CDR3 with reference TRBV7-9 and TRBJ1-2 gives the whole variable domain DTGVSQNPRHKITKRGQNVTFRCDPISEHNRLYWYRQTLGQGPEFLTYFQNEAQLEKSRLLSDRFSAERPKGSFSTLEIQRTEQGDSAMYLCDSNRDKGLVGYTFGSGTRLTVV.